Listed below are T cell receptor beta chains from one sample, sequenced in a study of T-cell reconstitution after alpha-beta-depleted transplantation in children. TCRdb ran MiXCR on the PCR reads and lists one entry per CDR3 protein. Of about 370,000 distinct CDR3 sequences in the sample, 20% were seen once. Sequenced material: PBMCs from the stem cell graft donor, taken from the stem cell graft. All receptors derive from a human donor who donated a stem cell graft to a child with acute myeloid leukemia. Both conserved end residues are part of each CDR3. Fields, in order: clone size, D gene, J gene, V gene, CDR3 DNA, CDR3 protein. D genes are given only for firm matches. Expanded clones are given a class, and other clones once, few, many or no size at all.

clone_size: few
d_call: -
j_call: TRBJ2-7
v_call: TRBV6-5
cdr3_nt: TGTGCCAGCAGTTACAGACAGCTTTCCTACGAGCAGTACTTC
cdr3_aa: CASSYRQLSYEQYF

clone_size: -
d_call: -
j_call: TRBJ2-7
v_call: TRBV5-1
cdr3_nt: TGCGCCAGCAGCTTGGAGTACGGCTCCTACGAGCAGTACTTC
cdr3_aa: CASSLEYGSYEQYF

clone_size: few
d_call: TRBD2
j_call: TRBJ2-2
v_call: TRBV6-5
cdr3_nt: TGTGCCAGCAGTTACGAGGGACTAGCGGGAGGTGGCACCGGGGAGCTGTTTTTT
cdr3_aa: CASSYEGLAGGGTGELFF

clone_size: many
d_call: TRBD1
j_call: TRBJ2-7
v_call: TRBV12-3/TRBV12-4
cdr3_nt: TGTGCCAGCAGTTCAACAGGGGGTCAGTACGAGCAGTACTTC
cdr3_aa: CASSSTGGQYEQYF

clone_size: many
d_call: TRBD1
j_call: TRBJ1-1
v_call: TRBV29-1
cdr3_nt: TGCAGCGTTATTCCCCTGAGACAGGGGGCCACTGAAGCTTTCTTT
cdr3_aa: CSVIPLRQGATEAFF

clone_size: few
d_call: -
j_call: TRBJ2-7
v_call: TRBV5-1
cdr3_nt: TGCGCCAGCAGCCCGAGGACGTACTACGAGCAGTACTTC
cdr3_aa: CASSPRTYYEQYF

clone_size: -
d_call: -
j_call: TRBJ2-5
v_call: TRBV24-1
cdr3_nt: TGTGCCACCAGTGACCTCATAGGGGAGACCCAGTACTTC
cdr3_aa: CATSDLIGETQYF

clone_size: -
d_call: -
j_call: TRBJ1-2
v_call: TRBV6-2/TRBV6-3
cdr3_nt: TGTGCCAGCAGTTGGTCAGGGGACTCATCTGTCGGTGGCTACACCTTC
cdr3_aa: CASSWSGDSSVGGYTF

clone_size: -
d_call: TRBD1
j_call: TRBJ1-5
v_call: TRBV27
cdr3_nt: TGTTTGATTTGGGGACAGGGGGGAGCACAGCCCCAGCATTTT
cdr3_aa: CLIWGQGGAQPQHF

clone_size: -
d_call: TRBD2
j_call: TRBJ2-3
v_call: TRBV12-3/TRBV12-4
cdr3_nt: TGTGCCAGCAGGGAACTAGCGGGAGCAGATACGCAGTATTTT
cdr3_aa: CASRELAGADTQYF

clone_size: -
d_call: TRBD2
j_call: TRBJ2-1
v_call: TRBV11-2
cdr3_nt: TGTGCCAGCAGCTTAGTGGGACTAGCGGTCACTATGAATGAGCAGTTCTTC
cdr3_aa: CASSLVGLAVTMNEQFF